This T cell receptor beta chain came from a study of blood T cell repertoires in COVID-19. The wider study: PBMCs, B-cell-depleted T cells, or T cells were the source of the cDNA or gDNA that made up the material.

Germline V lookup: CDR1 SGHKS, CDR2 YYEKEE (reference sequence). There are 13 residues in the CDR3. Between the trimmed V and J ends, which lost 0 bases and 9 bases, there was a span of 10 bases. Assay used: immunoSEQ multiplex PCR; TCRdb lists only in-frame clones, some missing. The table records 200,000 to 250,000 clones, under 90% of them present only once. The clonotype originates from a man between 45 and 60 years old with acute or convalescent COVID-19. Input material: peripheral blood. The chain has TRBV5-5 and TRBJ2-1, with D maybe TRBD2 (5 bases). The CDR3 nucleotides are TGTGCCAGCAGCTTGGGAGTCGAGGGTGAGCAGTTCTTC. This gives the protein CASSLGVEGEQFF. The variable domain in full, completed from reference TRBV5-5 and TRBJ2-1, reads DAGVTQSPTHLIKTRGQQVTLRCSPISGHKSVSWYQQVLGQGPQFIFQYYEKEERGRGNFPDRFSARQFPNYSSELNVNALLLGDSALYLCASSLGVEGEQFFGPGTRLTVL.